The 11 T cell receptor beta chains listed next were all sequenced from one sample in a study of cytomegalovirus exposure and HLA in healthy donors. Profiling relied on immunoSEQ multiplex PCR, and the TCRdb table lists in-frame clones only, not all of them. The profile covers 150,000 to 200,000 clones, with roughly 84% appearing a single time and approximately 10% taken by the ten largest. The sequencing input was PBMCs. These receptors all come from a man under 40 in good health and CMV-seropositive.

Worth noting for this clone: Because the CDR3's place on the DNA is in doubt, the DNA is left out and the CDR3 is given as listed by TCRdb. The chain recombines TRBV7-9 with TRBJ2-6; the table's D call, TRBD2, has no DNA check behind it. The CDR3 adds up to 18 amino acids, both ends counted. CDR1 and CDR2 (germline): SEHNR, FQNEAQ (reference sequence). The CDR3 region is CASSSSRGGTSVANVLTF.

The genes are TRBV7-8 and TRBJ1-2, with D possibly being TRBD1 (6 bases). The CDR3 is 14 residues long. Trimming stripped 3 bases from V and 4 bases from J, with 12 bases between. From germline, CDR1 is SGHVS and CDR2 FQNEAQ. CDR3 sequence reads: CASSFETGLYGYTF. CDR3 nucleotides: TGTGCCAGCAGCTTCGAGACAGGCCTCTATGGCTACACCTTC.

V and J are TRBV28 and TRBJ2-3; TRBD1 matches 7 bases. Germline V gene data show CDR1 as MDHEN and CDR2 as SYDVKM. Trimming at V came to 10 bases and at J to 1 base, leaving 14 bases not matched to a gene. CDR3 length: 16 residues. The CDR3 region is CATNLPTGVGTDTQYF. CDR3 in DNA: TGTGCCACCAATCTCCCCACAGGGGTGGGCACAGATACGCAGTATTTT.

V is TRBV4-1 and J is TRBJ1-2; D not certain. From germline, CDR1 is MGHRA and CDR2 YSYEKL. The CDR3 spans 16 residues. Trimming left V 1 base short and J 0 bases short, with 12 bases between. CDR3 region: CASSQGSGLTNYGYTF. The CDR3 nucleotides read TGCGCCAGCAGCCAAGGGTCAGGCCTTACTAACTATGGCTACACCTTC.

This clone was seen only a few times. The chain links TRBV7-2 to TRBJ2-2; 7 bases align to TRBD2. Germline V lookup: CDR1 SGHTA, CDR2 FQGNSA. CDR3 length: 14 residues. After removal of 5 bases from V and 4 bases from J, the junction contained 4 bases not matched to a gene. This chain's CDR3 is CASSETSSTGELFF. CDR3 in DNA: TGTGCCAGCAGCGAGACTAGCTCCACCGGGGAGCTGTTTTTT.

The gene calls are TRBV5-6 and TRBJ1-5; D gene unclear. Germline lookup yields CDR1 SGHDT and CDR2 YYEEEE. The CDR3 sequence is 15 residues long. The V gene lost 1 base and the J gene lost 0 bases, with 8 bases spanning the gap. CDR3 loop: CASSLIGYSNQPQHF. CDR3 bases: TGTGCCAGCAGCTTGATCGGGTATAGCAATCAGCCCCAGCATTTT.

This clone was recorded only once. V and J are TRBV15 and TRBJ2-7; tentative D call: TRBD2 (6 bases). Germline assignment: CDR1 LNHNV and CDR2 YYDKDF (reference sequence). V lost 4 bases and J lost 3, with 16 bases in between. The length of the CDR3 is 15 residues. In DNA form, the CDR3 reads TGTGCCACCAGCATTGAAACGGGAGCCGTCTACGAGCAGTACTTC. Protein product: CATSIETGAVYEQYF.

The rearrangement links TRBV9 to TRBJ2-2, with 7 nucleotides matching TRBD1. CDR3 length: 17 residues. The V gene's germline CDR1 is SGDLS and CDR2 YYNGEE. J was trimmed by 2 bases and V by 6 bases; bases with no gene match: 13. CDR3 coding DNA: TGTGCCAGCACCAGGGACAGCCGAGGGGGAAACACCGGGGAGCTGTTTTTT. This translates into CASTRDSRGGNTGELFF.

This sequence joins TRBV5-5 and TRBJ1-4; D may be TRBD1 (6 bases). Germline V gene sequence: CDR1 SGHKS, CDR2 YYEKEE (reference sequence). The CDR3 has 14 amino acids. Trimming shortened V by 3 bases and J by 8 bases, and 14 bases separated the two germline ends. This CDR3 reads CASSYPGAHEKLFF. CDR3 DNA: TGTGCCAGCAGCTACCCAGGGGCCCACGAAAAACTGTTTTTT.

This clone was counted a single time. Other DNA sequences in the same sample also yield this CDR3. This chain links TRBV5-1 with TRBJ2-2; 12 bases align to TRBD2. CDR1 is SGHRS, CDR2 YFSETQ, per germline. V dropped 0 bases and J dropped 5; count of bases not matched to a gene: 2. This CDR3 is 16 amino acids long. DNA for the CDR3: TGCGCCAGCAGCTTGGGGACTAGCGGGAATACCGGGGAGCTGTTTTTT. This sequence encodes CASSLGTSGNTGELFF. The whole variable domain, remainder taken from reference TRBV5-1 and TRBJ2-2, is KAGVTQTPRYLIKTRGQQVTLSCSPISGHRSVSWYQQTPGQGLQFLFEYFSETQRNKGNFPGRFSGRQFSNSRSEMNVSTLELGDSALYLCASSLGTSGNTGELFFGEGSRLTVL.

The rearrangement joins TRBV19 to TRBJ1-2; TRBD1 aligns across 7 bases. Unmatched junction bases numbered 7, after V lost 5 bases and J lost 4 bases. The V gene's germline CDR1 is LNHDA and CDR2 SQIVND (reference sequence). The CDR3 is made up of 14 amino acids. This chain's CDR3 is CASSAPDRAYGYTF. CDR3 bases: TGTGCCAGTAGTGCCCCAGACAGGGCCTATGGCTACACCTTC.